These 31 T cell receptor beta chains originate from one sample sequenced in a study of blood T cell repertoires in COVID-19 (dated by TCRdb to the early 2020s). The library came from the immunoSEQ multiplex PCR assay. TCRdb mirrors the immuneACCESS table, restricted to in-frame sequences. Some clones are absent from its copies; in checked studies, under half trace to an unresolved V gene, and the reason for the others is unknown. For this sample there are 52,000 or so clones; approximately 86% appear just once. The ten largest clones take up 6.5% to 8.5% of the sample. The specimen sequenced was peripheral blood. The receptor set was obtained from a woman aged 70-85 years with active COVID-19.

V usage is TRBV28 and J usage is TRBJ2-7; the match to TRBD1 covers 7 bases. The junction had 4 bases not matched to a gene; V was cut back by 9 bases and J by 2 bases. From germline, CDR1 is MDHEN and CDR2 SYDVKM. The CDR3 runs 12 residues. The CDR3 coding sequence is TGTGCCAGTGGGACAGCCCCCTACGAGCAGTACTTC. Its protein is CASGTAPYEQYF. Drawing the rest from reference TRBV28 and TRBJ2-7, the complete variable domain is DVKVTQSSRYLVKRTGEKVFLECVQDMDHENMFWYRQDPGLGLRLIYFSYDVKMKEKGDIPEGYSVSREKKERFSLILESASTNQTSMYLCASGTAPYEQYFGPGTRLTVT.

This chain uses TRBV9 with TRBJ2-7; 9 bases are shared with TRBD2. Per the germline V gene, CDR1 is SGDLS and CDR2 is YYNGEE. The junction had 9 bases not matched to a gene; V was cut back by 4 bases and J by 4 bases. CDR3 length equals 15 residues. CDR3: CASSTRGSGRYEQYF. For the CDR3, the DNA is TGTGCCAGCAGCACCAGAGGTAGCGGGAGATACGAGCAGTACTTC.

The J gene is TRBJ1-2, the V gene TRBV28, with TRBD1 matching over 9 bases. This CDR3 has 14 amino acids. The J segment lost 1 base and the V segment lost 7 bases, leaving 4 bases of the junction unmatched. Germline assignment: CDR1 MDHEN and CDR2 SYDVKM. The CDR3 sequence: CASKGTGINYGYTF. The CDR3 DNA follows: TGTGCCAGCAAGGGGACAGGGATTAACTATGGCTACACCTTC.

The chain links TRBV5-1 to TRBJ2-2; 8 bases fit TRBD2. Germline CDR1 reads SGHRS; CDR2 reads YFSETQ. J was trimmed by 3 bases and V by 2 bases; bases with no gene match: 3. The CDR3 runs to 15 residues. This CDR3 is CASSFDSGDTGELFF. CDR3 DNA: TGCGCCAGCAGCTTCGATAGCGGGGACACCGGGGAGCTGTTTTTT. The entire variable domain, with the rest obtained from reference TRBV5-1 and TRBJ2-2, is as follows: KAGVTQTPRYLIKTRGQQVTLSCSPISGHRSVSWYQQTPGQGLQFLFEYFSETQRNKGNFPGRFSGRQFSNSRSEMNVSTLELGDSALYLCASSFDSGDTGELFFGEGSRLTVL.

The V gene is TRBV6-1, the J gene TRBJ1-3; no clear D. The CDR3 contains 17 residues. Germline V lookup: CDR1 MNHNS, CDR2 SASEGT. V lost 2 bases and J lost 0, with 14 bases in between. The CDR3 DNA sequence: TGTGCCAGCAGTGAAATGGCAGCGATGACCTCTGGAAACACCATATATTTT. Translating gives CASSEMAAMTSGNTIYF.

The chain couples TRBV7-2 to TRBJ2-2; 9 nucleotides align to TRBD2. Trimming took 1 base from V and 1 from J; bases not matched to a gene: 4. Germline V gene lookup returns CDR1 SGHTA and CDR2 FQGNSA. The CDR3 is made up of 17 amino acids. The CDR3 protein is CASSLVRAGGNTGELFF. In DNA form, the CDR3 reads TGTGCCAGCAGCTTAGTAAGAGCGGGAGGGAACACCGGGGAGCTGTTTTTT.

V is TRBV13 and J is TRBJ2-7, with D possibly being TRBD1 (6 bases). The CDR3 covers 16 residues. From germline, CDR1 is PRHDT and CDR2 FYEKMQ (reference sequence). V lost 2 bases and J 4 bases, leaving 18 bases between the germline ends. Written as DNA, the CDR3 is TGTGCCAGCAGCTTATTAGAGACAGGAAGACTATACGAGCAGTACTTC. Translated, it gives CASSLLETGRLYEQYF.

The rearrangement uses TRBV30 and TRBJ1-2; possible D gene TRBD1, 5 bases. V shed 7 bases and J shed 8 bases, with 17 bases lying between them. Germline CDR1 is GTSNPN and CDR2 is SVGIG (reference sequence). The length of the CDR3 is 12 residues. CDR3 DNA: TGTGCCTTCGCAGAGTACAGGAGCGGCTACACCTTC. It yields the protein CAFAEYRSGYTF. Based on the CDR3 plus reference TRBV30 and TRBJ1-2, the full variable domain is SQTIHQWPATLVQPVGSPLSLECTVEGTSNPNLYWYRQAAGRGLQLLFYSVGIGQISSEVPQNLSASRPQDRQFILSSKKLLLSDSGFYLCAFAEYRSGYTFGSGTRLTVV.

The chain combines TRBV28 with TRBJ2-7, with TRBD1 matching over 7 bases. Trimming removed 6 bases from V and 2 bases from J; junction bases left unmatched: 4. Looked up from germline, CDR1 is MDHEN and CDR2 is SYDVKM. The CDR3 covers 13 residues. CDR3 DNA: TGTGCCAGCAGAAGGACAGGAGCCTACGAGCAGTACTTC. Translating gives CASRRTGAYEQYF.

This chain connects TRBV20-1 to TRBJ2-7; a weak D match, TRBD1 (6 bases). The CDR3 length is 14 residues. Per germline, CDR1 DFQATT and CDR2 SNEGSKA (reference sequence). The V and J ends lost 6 bases and 4 bases respectively, with 19 bases between them. CDR3 DNA sequence: TGCAGTGCCAGTCTATCGGGACACCCTTACGAGCAGTACTTC. Protein sequence: CSASLSGHPYEQYF.

The V and J genes are TRBV7-8 and TRBJ2-4; 10 bases agree with TRBD2. The V gene's germline CDR1 is SGHVS and CDR2 FQNEAQ. Trimming removed 5 bases from V and 4 bases from J; junction bases left unmatched: 5. The CDR3 length is 15 residues. CDR3: CASSGRTSGKNIQYF. The CDR3 DNA follows: TGTGCCAGCAGCGGGAGGACTAGCGGAAAAAACATTCAGTACTTC.

V and J are TRBV6-1 and TRBJ2-5; D perhaps matches TRBD2 (6 bases). Trimming stripped 2 bases from V and 10 bases from J, with 8 bases between. CDR3 size: 11 residues. CDR1 is MNHNS, CDR2 SASEGT, per germline. The CDR3 reads CASSEPGVQYF. The DNA of the CDR3 is TGTGCCAGCAGTGAACCGGGGGTCCAGTACTTC.

The chain recombines TRBV19 with TRBJ2-2, with D uncertain. The V and J ends lost 5 bases and 7 bases respectively, with 14 bases between them. Germline CDR1 and CDR2: LNHDA and SQIVND (reference sequence). This CDR3 is built from 14 residues. The CDR3 DNA reads as TGTGCCAGTAGTCGCCTAACGTACAGCGGGGAGCTGTTTTTT. It is translated as CASSRLTYSGELFF.

J is TRBJ2-2 and V is TRBV5-1; TRBD1 aligns across 9 bases. Germline CDR1 reads SGHRS; CDR2 reads YFSETQ. V dropped 5 bases and J dropped 6; count of bases not matched to a gene: 8. The CDR3 contains 15 residues. Here the CDR3 reads CASRAGQGNSGELFF. In nucleotides, the CDR3 is TGCGCCAGCAGGGCGGGACAGGGTAATTCCGGGGAGCTGTTTTTT.

This clone was counted between two and nine times. The rearrangement uses TRBV28 and TRBJ1-5; D may be TRBD1 (6 bases). The CDR3 spans 14 residues. Between the trimmed V and J ends, which lost 6 bases and 6 bases, there was a span of 15 bases. The germline CDR1 and CDR2 sequences are MDHEN and SYDVKM. The CDR3 loop is CASSRGQGSQPQHF. Here the CDR3 DNA reads TGTGCCAGCAGCCGTGGGCAGGGGAGTCAGCCCCAGCATTTT. The full variable domain, completed using reference TRBV28 and TRBJ1-5, is DVKVTQSSRYLVKRTGEKVFLECVQDMDHENMFWYRQDPGLGLRLIYFSYDVKMKEKGDIPEGYSVSREKKERFSLILESASTNQTSMYLCASSRGQGSQPQHFGDGTRLSIL.

The chain links TRBV10-3 to TRBJ1-3, with D possibly being TRBD1 (6 bases). CDR1 and CDR2 (germline): ENHRY, SYGVKD. The CDR3 has 14 residues. Trimming cost V 5 bases and J 0 bases, with 8 bases left between them. DNA for the CDR3: TGTGCCATCAGTAGGACAGACTCTGGAAACACCATATATTTT. It codes for CAISRTDSGNTIYF.

The chain has TRBV13 and TRBJ2-5; D is unclear. V lost 1 base to trimming and J lost 5 bases, with 11 bases between them. CDR1 and CDR2 from the germline V gene are PRHDT and FYEKMQ (reference sequence). There are 14 residues in the CDR3. The CDR3 region is CASSLVPGKETQYF. For the CDR3, the DNA is TGTGCCAGCAGCTTAGTTCCAGGCAAGGAGACCCAGTACTTC.

This clone was observed a single time. This sequence joins TRBV5-1 and TRBJ2-3; D may be TRBD2 (6 bases). Deletions cut 4 bases from V and 6 bases from J, with 9 bases between. The CDR3 contains 12 residues. CDR1 and CDR2 from the germline V gene are SGHRS and YFSETQ. As DNA, the CDR3 is TGCGCCAGCAGCGGAGGGGTTGATACGCAGTATTTT. It encodes CASSGGVDTQYF.

This chain uses TRBV14 with TRBJ1-2; D possibly corresponds to TRBD1 (6 bases). The germline V and J ends were trimmed by 3 bases and 2 bases, with 10 bases remaining between them. This CDR3 region has 14 residues. The germline V gene has CDR1 SGHDN and CDR2 FVKESK. The CDR3 spells CASSQFQGNYGYTF. CDR3 nucleotide sequence: TGTGCCAGCAGCCAGTTCCAGGGGAACTATGGCTACACCTTC.

The V call is TRBV2, the J call TRBJ1-3; D gene ambiguous. V gave up 4 bases and J gave up 5 bases, with 12 bases separating them. Germline values: CDR1 SNHLY, CDR2 FYNNEI. The length of the CDR3 is 14 residues. DNA of the CDR3: TGTGCCAGCAGTGTTGTGGCCGGGAGAAACACCATATATTTT. Residues: CASSVVAGRNTIYF.

V is TRBV9 and J is TRBJ2-1; 10 bases agree with TRBD2. Germline V gives CDR1 SGDLS, CDR2 YYNGEE. Losses at the gene ends were 4 bases for V and 9 bases for J; bases not matched to a gene: 7. The CDR3 has 14 residues. The CDR3 coding sequence is TGTGCCAGCAGCAGCCTAGCGGGAGTAAGTGAGCAGTTCTTC. Residues: CASSSLAGVSEQFF.

V is TRBV5-1 and J is TRBJ2-3; 11 bases match TRBD2. The germline V gene encodes CDR1 SGHRS and CDR2 YFSETQ. V gave up 3 bases and J gave up 4 bases; unmatched junction bases: 7. The CDR3 is made up of 16 amino acids. The CDR3 bases are TGCGCCAGCAGCTCTTTTCTAGCGGGAGGAGCAGATACGCAGTATTTT. It codes for CASSSFLAGGADTQYF.

V usage is TRBV6-6 and J usage is TRBJ1-2; possible D gene TRBD1, 5 bases. The V gene lost 0 bases and the J gene lost 4 bases, with 12 bases spanning the gap. Germline CDR1 and CDR2: MNHNY and SVGAGI (reference sequence). The CDR3 contains 15 residues. The CDR3 spells CASSYSNSGFYGYTF. The CDR3 nucleotides read TGTGCCAGCAGTTACTCGAATTCAGGGTTCTATGGCTACACCTTC.

The chain recombines TRBV5-4 with TRBJ2-3; 9 positions match TRBD2. Germline values: CDR1 SGHNT, CDR2 YYREEE (reference sequence). The length of the CDR3 is 16 residues. With V trimmed by 4 bases and J by 6 bases, 12 bases remained unmatched. The DNA of the CDR3 is TGTGCCAGCAGCATGTATCTAGCGGGAACTGGGGATACGCAGTATTTT. It codes for CASSMYLAGTGDTQYF.

This clone was detected once. The chain carries TRBV7-9 and TRBJ2-3, with D perhaps TRBD2 (6 bases). CDR1 SEHNR and CDR2 FQNEAQ come from the germline V gene (reference sequence). The CDR3 has 13 amino acids. The V gene lost 4 bases and the J gene lost 6 bases, with 11 bases spanning the gap. CDR3 in amino acids: CASSSSRGDTQYF. DNA of the CDR3: TGTGCCAGCAGCTCCTCCCGGGGGGATACGCAGTATTTT.

The chain carries TRBV19 and TRBJ1-2; D is possibly TRBD1 (5 bases). Per germline, CDR1 LNHDA and CDR2 SQIVND (reference sequence). Trimming took off 3 bases at V and 8 bases at J, with 10 bases between the two ends. CDR3 length: 12 amino acids. Here the CDR3 reads CASSMGQGGYTF. As DNA, the CDR3 is TGTGCCAGTAGTATGGGGCAAGGCGGCTACACCTTC.

The genes are TRBV4-1 and TRBJ1-3; TRBD1 aligns across 7 bases. The germline V gene encodes CDR1 MGHRA and CDR2 YSYEKL. The CDR3 is 16 amino acids. V lost 5 bases to trimming and J lost 3 bases; unmatched junction nucleotides: 10. The CDR3 coding sequence is TGCGCCAGCAGCTATACCCCCGACAGGGATGGAAACACCATATATTTT. It yields the protein CASSYTPDRDGNTIYF.

The chain employs TRBV19 and TRBJ1-2; TRBD1 agrees at 7 bases. V lost 6 bases to trimming and J lost 4 bases; unmatched junction nucleotides: 8. The germline CDR1 and CDR2 sequences are LNHDA and SQIVND (reference sequence). This CDR3 is 14 amino acids long. CDR3 region: CASRDRQGPYGYTF. Written as DNA, the CDR3 is TGTGCCAGTAGAGATCGACAGGGTCCCTATGGCTACACCTTC.

The rearrangement links TRBV7-6 to TRBJ1-4, with no clear D. This CDR3 comprises 16 residues. Between the trimmed V and J ends, which lost 2 bases and 8 bases, there was a span of 18 bases. The germline CDR1 and CDR2 sequences are SGHVS and FNYEAQ. CDR3 amino acids: CASSLRGESLNEKLFF. CDR3 nucleotides: TGTGCCAGCAGCTTAAGAGGAGAGTCCCTAAACGAAAAACTGTTTTTT.

The J gene is TRBJ2-7, the V gene TRBV30; D remains ambiguous. CDR1 and CDR2 from the germline V gene are GTSNPN and SVGIG (reference sequence). V lost 3 bases, J lost 4 bases, and 10 bases lay in between. The CDR3 contains 12 residues. In DNA, the CDR3 is TGTGCCTGGAGGACCGGAGAGTACGAGCAGTACTTC. Translated, it gives CAWRTGEYEQYF. The full variable domain, in which reference TRBV30 and TRBJ2-7 provide the parts outside the CDR3, is SQTIHQWPATLVQPVGSPLSLECTVEGTSNPNLYWYRQAAGRGLQLLFYSVGIGQISSEVPQNLSASRPQDRQFILSSKKLLLSDSGFYLCAWRTGEYEQYFGPGTRLTVT.

The rearrangement joins TRBV11-3 to TRBJ2-3; D might be TRBD2 (5 bases). The V gene lost 3 bases and the J gene lost 5 bases, with 9 bases spanning the gap. This CDR3 is 13 amino acids long. Germline values: CDR1 SGHNT, CDR2 YENEEA. CDR3 nucleotide sequence: TGTGCCAGCAGCTTCACAGAGGGAGATACGCAGTATTTT. It translates to CASSFTEGDTQYF. Variable domain in full (rest from reference TRBV11-3 and TRBJ2-3): EAGVVQSPRYKIIEKKQPVAFWCNPISGHNTLYWYLQNLGQGPELLIRYENEEAVDDSQLPKDRFSAERLKGVDSTLKIQPAELGDSAVYLCASSFTEGDTQYFGPGTRLTVL.